Following are 23 T cell receptor beta chains from one sample sequenced in a study of human T cells and chemical hapten exposure. TCRdb redid the calling of the RACE reads with MiXCR, one entry per CDR3 protein. Of about 64,000 distinct CDR3 sequences listed, more than 9.5% are singletons. The time point denotes: patch test 3, about 24 weeks after DPC sensitization. Treatment here: therapeutic diphenylcyclopropenone sensitization with weekly scalp DPC. The sample was whole blood, taken in connection with sensitization to the hapten diphenylcyclopropenone (DPC). These receptors originate from a woman aged 30 to 39 with alopecia areata. Some clones in this sample may be carry-over from other donors' samples.

This clonotype showed up many times. V and J are TRBV6-5 and TRBJ2-6; D is uncertain. Trimming removed 0 bases from V and 1 base from J, with 10 bases in between. Germline-derived CDR1 and CDR2 are MNHEY and SVGAGI. The CDR3 is 17 amino acids. This CDR3 reads CASSYSTELSGANVLTF. The CDR3 DNA reads as TGTGCCAGCAGTTACTCAACAGAACTTTCTGGGGCCAACGTCCTGACTTTC.

This clonotype turned up a few times. CDR3 in amino acids: CSARLGWNEQFF. CDR3 bases: TGCAGTGCTAGGCTGGGGTGGAATGAGCAGTTCTTC. The J gene is TRBJ2-1, the V gene TRBV20-1; no clear D. Trimming pared 3 bases from V and 7 bases from J, leaving 10 bases between. Germline V lookup: CDR1 DFQATT, CDR2 SNEGSKA (reference sequence). The CDR3 extends over 12 amino acids.

This clonotype occurred many times. The rearrangement links TRBV28 to TRBJ2-1; 9 nucleotides agree with TRBD1. Germline values: CDR1 MDHEN, CDR2 SYDVKM. V shed 2 bases, J shed 0 bases, and the junction held 5 bases outside the gene matches. This CDR3 comprises 17 residues. CDR3 in DNA: TGTGCCAGCAGTTTAGGGGCGGGACAGGGCTCCTACAATGAGCAGTTCTTC. It encodes CASSLGAGQGSYNEQFF.

This clonotype was seen many times. This chain links TRBV6-2 or TRBV6-3 with TRBJ2-7; no definite D call. V was cut by 6 bases and J by 3 bases, with 15 bases left in between. CDR1 is MNHEY, CDR2 SVGEGT, per germline. The CDR3 is made up of 14 amino acids. CDR3 DNA sequence: TGTGCCAGCAGCCGAATAGACTCCTACTACGAGCAGTACTTC. Translated, it gives CASSRIDSYYEQYF.

This clonotype was seen repeatedly, ten times or more. The V and J genes are TRBV2 and TRBJ1-4; unclear D gene. Per the germline V gene, CDR1 is SNHLY and CDR2 is FYNNEI. CDR3 length equals 15 residues. Trimming removed 3 bases from V and 1 base from J, with 9 bases in between. The CDR3: CASSEPTGTNEKLFF. CDR3 nucleotide sequence: TGTGCCAGCAGTGAGCCCACGGGAACTAATGAAAAACTGTTTTTT.

There are a few counts of this clonotype. This CDR3 reads CSARETPGQDNEKLFF. CDR3 nucleotides: TGCAGTGCTAGAGAGACTCCGGGACAGGATAATGAAAAACTGTTTTTT. The chain carries TRBV20-1 and TRBJ1-4; 8 bases line up with TRBD1. The CDR3 contains 16 residues. CDR1 is DFQATT, CDR2 SNEGSKA, per germline (reference sequence). V lost 0 bases and J lost 4; bases outside the gene matches: 7.

This clonotype has just a few counts. This chain links TRBV19 with TRBJ1-1; D not resolved. Trimming stripped 6 bases from V and 2 bases from J, with 4 bases between. This CDR3 spans 11 amino acids. Germline CDR1 LNHDA, CDR2 SQIVND (reference sequence). The CDR3 sequence is CASRRNTEAFF. In DNA, the CDR3 is TGTGCCAGTAGGAGAAACACTGAAGCTTTCTTT.

This clonotype was observed a few times. The gene calls are TRBV12-3 or TRBV12-4 and TRBJ2-7; D may be TRBD2 (6 bases). This CDR3 spans 15 amino acids. Trimming removed 8 bases at V and 2 bases at J, with 19 bases between. This chain's CDR3 is CASVPGDGATYEQYF. The CDR3 DNA sequence: TGTGCCAGCGTCCCGGGGGACGGGGCCACCTACGAGCAGTACTTC.

This clonotype has a handful of counts. The V call is TRBV12-3 or TRBV12-4, the J call TRBJ2-7; D possibly corresponds to TRBD1 (5 bases). V was shortened by 6 bases and J by 2 bases, with 11 bases between the two germline ends. The CDR3 is 13 residues long. The CDR3 reads CASSIQGAYEQYF. For the CDR3, the DNA is TGTGCCAGCAGCATCCAGGGCGCCTACGAGCAGTACTTC.

This clonotype was picked up a small number of times. This chain joins TRBV6-5 and TRBJ2-1; 10 bases agree with TRBD2. The CDR3 is made up of 16 amino acids. Germline lookup yields CDR1 MNHEY and CDR2 SVGAGI. The trim removed 5 bases at V and 4 bases at J, leaving 8 bases unmatched. The CDR3 coding sequence is TGTGCCAGCAGTACTGTTAGCGGGGGGCATTACAATGAGCAGTTCTTC. Residues: CASSTVSGGHYNEQFF.

This clonotype has ten or more counts. The genes are TRBV12-3 or TRBV12-4 and TRBJ2-7; 14 nucleotides align to TRBD2. The CDR3 covers 14 residues. V gave up 5 bases and J gave up 10 bases; unmatched junction bases: 7. The DNA for the CDR3 is TGTGCCAGCAGTCCGGGACTAGCGGGAGCGGTTCAGTACTTC. Amino acid sequence: CASSPGLAGAVQYF.

V gene TRBV7-6 combines with J gene TRBJ2-4; 10 bases are a match to TRBD2. There are 18 residues in the CDR3. Looked up from germline, CDR1 is SGHVS and CDR2 is FNYEAQ. Trimming removed 3 bases from V and 8 bases from J; junction bases left unmatched: 16. The CDR3 reads CASSLGLLAGRYRDIQYF. For the CDR3, the DNA is TGTGCCAGCAGCTTGGGCCTACTAGCGGGGCGGTACCGGGACATTCAGTACTTC.

This clonotype came up a few times. The rearrangement links TRBV7-6 to TRBJ2-7, with 8 bases identical to TRBD2. V gave up 3 bases and J gave up 3 bases; unmatched junction bases: 7. Looked up from germline, CDR1 is SGHVS and CDR2 is FNYEAQ. The CDR3 is made up of 15 amino acids. The CDR3 loop is CASSFRPGGIYEQYF. DNA for the CDR3: TGTGCCAGCAGCTTTCGTCCGGGAGGGATCTACGAGCAGTACTTC.

This clonotype was picked up many times. The rearrangement uses TRBV9 and TRBJ1-1; the D is unclear. V lost 8 bases, J lost 7 bases, and 9 bases lay in between. The CDR3 is 10 residues long. The germline V gene encodes CDR1 SGDLS and CDR2 YYNGEE. As DNA, the CDR3 is TGTGCCAGGCTACGGGGTGAAGCTTTCTTT. This encodes CARLRGEAFF.

This clonotype was recorded a few times. The gene calls are TRBV11-1 and TRBJ1-1, with 7 bases matching TRBD1. With 5 bases clipped from V and 5 bases from J, the junction kept 5 bases outside the gene matches. The germline CDR1 and CDR2 sequences are SGHAT and FQDESV (reference sequence). The CDR3 runs 13 residues. The DNA for the CDR3 is TGTGCCAGCAGCATACAGGGGTCGACTGAAGCTTTCTTT. It yields the protein CASSIQGSTEAFF.

This clonotype has at least ten counts. The chain combines TRBV4-1 with TRBJ2-1, with 7 bases fitting TRBD2. From germline, CDR1 is MGHRA and CDR2 YSYEKL. V was pared by 3 bases and J by 6 bases, with 8 bases of the junction left unmatched. The CDR3 consists of 15 residues. The CDR3 sequence is CASSQRSSGVNEQFF. The CDR3 nucleotides are TGCGCCAGCAGCCAGAGATCTAGCGGAGTCAATGAGCAGTTCTTC.

This clonotype showed up just a few times. V is TRBV12-3 or TRBV12-4 and J is TRBJ1-1, with TRBD1 matching over 7 bases. This CDR3 has 15 residues. V shed 5 bases and J 6 bases; nucleotides not matched to a gene: 12. This CDR3 is CASSPGTVELSEAFF. The CDR3 DNA reads TGTGCCAGCAGTCCTGGGACAGTTGAGCTCTCTGAAGCTTTCTTT.

The chain carries TRBV20-1 and TRBJ1-5; a possible D gene is TRBD1 (5 bases). CDR3 length equals 15 residues. Germline V gives CDR1 DFQATT, CDR2 SNEGSKA (reference sequence). With 6 bases removed from V and 4 bases from J, the gap between germline ends came to 19 bases. CDR3 nucleotide sequence: TGCAGTGCCTGGGGGAGGAGACGCACAAATCAGCCCCAGCATTTT. Its translation is CSAWGRRRTNQPQHF.

The chain recombines TRBV7-2 with TRBJ1-2; TRBD1 matches at 7 bases. V trimming: 5 bases; J trimming: 3 bases; junction bases outside the gene matches: 6. Germline lookup yields CDR1 SGHTA and CDR2 FQGNSA. The CDR3 consists of 14 residues. The DNA for the CDR3 is TGTGCCAGCAGCGCCCGACAGGGATACTATGGCTACACCTTC. Protein sequence: CASSARQGYYGYTF.

This clonotype was counted many times. The chain links TRBV4-2 to TRBJ2-2; D may be TRBD2 (6 bases). CDR1 is LGHNA, CDR2 YNFKEQ, per germline. The CDR3 runs to 18 residues. V lost 0 bases and J 1 base, leaving 15 bases between the germline ends. The CDR3 region has the DNA TGTGCCAGCAGCCAAGAAGGTCGGAGGGTAGGGAACACCGGGGAGCTGTTTTTT. Protein: CASSQEGRRVGNTGELFF.

The sample holds many counts of this clonotype. The rearrangement joins TRBV7-2 to TRBJ1-1; D gene uncertain. Germline lookup yields CDR1 SGHTA and CDR2 FQGNSA. Trimming pared 1 base from V and 4 bases from J, leaving 10 bases between. This CDR3 has 14 residues. The CDR3 is CASSLGQASTEAFF. In DNA form, the CDR3 reads TGTGCCAGCAGCTTAGGGCAGGCTTCCACTGAAGCTTTCTTT.

This clonotype was detected only a few times. The chain combines TRBV7-9 with TRBJ2-7; the D gene is possibly TRBD2 (6 bases). The CDR3 runs 15 residues. Germline loops: CDR1 SEHNR, CDR2 FQNEAQ (reference sequence). Trimming removed 4 bases from V and 5 bases from J, with 18 bases in between. CDR3 nucleotides: TGTGCCAGCAGCTCTAGCATCCCTCCGGGAGACGAGCAGTACTTC. Translating gives CASSSSIPPGDEQYF.

This clonotype has only a few counts. The chain carries TRBV5-4 and TRBJ2-2; 9 nucleotides line up with TRBD2. V shed 4 bases, J shed 1 base, and the junction held 5 bases outside the gene matches. The germline V gene has CDR1 SGHNT and CDR2 YYREEE (reference sequence). This CDR3 has 16 residues. CDR3 DNA: TGTGCCAGCAGCCCGGGACTAGCCTTGAACACCGGGGAGCTGTTTTTT. It specifies CASSPGLALNTGELFF.